The 28 T cell receptor beta chains listed next were all sequenced from one sample in a study of shared clonotypes between healthy human individuals. The assay was immunoSEQ multiplex PCR, and TCRdb's table has in-frame clones only and misses some. The profile shows about 1.4 million clones, approximately 97% of them singletons. The sample consisted of naive CD4+ T cells sorted from blood. Subset specified: CD45RA+ positively selected. These receptors were taken from a man aged 25 to 40 in good health.

The V call is TRBV18, the J call TRBJ2-5; unclear D gene. The germline V and J ends were trimmed by 1 base and 4 bases, with 13 bases remaining between them. The length of the CDR3 is 15 residues. Germline values: CDR1 KGHSH, CDR2 LQKENI. This chain's CDR3 is CASSPRKTAVETQYF. Written as DNA, the CDR3 is TGTGCCAGCTCACCACGAAAAACGGCAGTAGAGACCCAGTACTTC.

V usage is TRBV25-1 and J usage is TRBJ1-2, with a weak D call TRBD1 (6 bases). Between the trimmed V and J ends, which lost 5 bases and 8 bases, there was a span of 21 bases. Germline V lookup: CDR1 MGHDK, CDR2 SYGVNS. There are 15 residues in the CDR3. The CDR3 here is CASSPRPGTSEGYTF. The DNA for the CDR3 is TGTGCCAGCAGTCCCCGCCCCGGGACATCGGAAGGCTACACCTTC.

The chain has TRBV2 and TRBJ1-2, with 10 bases identical to TRBD1. V was pared by 5 bases and J by 4 bases, with 4 bases of the junction left unmatched. CDR1 SNHLY and CDR2 FYNNEI come from the germline V gene. The CDR3 is 14 residues long. The CDR3: CASSTDRGFYGYTF. The CDR3 coding sequence is TGTGCCAGCAGTACGGACAGGGGGTTCTATGGCTACACCTTC.

The rearrangement uses TRBV19 and TRBJ1-3, with unresolved D. CDR1 is LNHDA and CDR2 is SQIVND in the germline V gene (reference sequence). This CDR3 is built from 12 residues. V was clipped by 8 bases and J by 0 bases, with 5 bases between them. The CDR3 reads CASGGSGNTIYF. In DNA, the CDR3 is TGTGCCAGTGGAGGCTCTGGAAACACCATATATTTT.

This chain joins TRBV6-5 and TRBJ2-7, with 8 bases aligning to TRBD2. Germline V CDR1 and CDR2: MNHEY, SVGAGI. The CDR3 is 14 amino acids. V gave up 5 bases and J gave up 0 bases; unmatched junction bases: 3. The CDR3 nucleotides are TGTGCCAGCAGTGTGAGCGGGAGCTCCTACGAGCAGTACTTC. Its translation is CASSVSGSSYEQYF.

The chain has TRBV2 and TRBJ2-7; D unresolved. The germline gives CDR1 SNHLY, CDR2 FYNNEI. CDR3 length equals 14 residues. The germline V and J ends were trimmed by 7 bases and 5 bases, with 18 bases remaining between them. The CDR3 spells CASIEWGFSDEQYF. The CDR3 nucleotides are TGTGCCAGCATCGAATGGGGATTTTCCGACGAGCAGTACTTC.

As concerns this clone: Distinct nucleotide sequences in the sample also encode this CDR3. V and J are TRBV9 and TRBJ2-7; 7 positions match TRBD1. The germline gives CDR1 SGDLS, CDR2 YYNGEE. CDR3 length: 14 amino acids. V trimming: 0 bases; J trimming: 2 bases; junction bases outside the gene matches: 2. The CDR3: CASSVGTGAYEQYF. The CDR3 DNA reads as TGTGCCAGCAGCGTAGGAACAGGGGCCTACGAGCAGTACTTC.

V is TRBV7-6 and J is TRBJ2-3; tentatively, D is TRBD2 (5 bases). V was trimmed by 2 bases and J by 8 bases, leaving 11 bases between them. The CDR3 runs 13 residues. The V gene's germline CDR1 is SGHVS and CDR2 FNYEAQ. CDR3 in amino acids: CASSLQGSRTQYF. CDR3 nucleotides: TGTGCCAGCAGCTTACAAGGGAGCCGTACGCAGTATTTT.

The chain links TRBV29-1 to TRBJ2-1, with D perhaps TRBD2 (5 bases). This CDR3 contains 13 residues. CDR1 is SQVTM, CDR2 ANQGSEA, per germline. V gave up 8 bases and J gave up 11 bases, with 22 bases separating them. In DNA, the CDR3 is TGCAGCATACCGGGGTTCCCGAGCCATAAGCAGTTCTTC. Translated, it gives CSIPGFPSHKQFF.

The rearrangement uses TRBV6-6 and TRBJ1-5; TRBD1 aligns across 11 bases. The V segment lost 2 bases and the J segment 4 bases; nucleotides outside the gene matches: 4. This CDR3 has 16 amino acids. Germline V gene data show CDR1 as MNHNY and CDR2 as SVGAGI (reference sequence). The CDR3 here is CASSYPGQGENQPQHF. CDR3 in DNA: TGTGCCAGCAGTTACCCGGGACAGGGGGAAAATCAGCCCCAGCATTTT.

The chain is built from TRBV6-1 and TRBJ1-2; D is possibly TRBD1 (5 bases). V was pared by 4 bases and J by 3 bases, with 15 bases between. Germline V CDR1 and CDR2: MNHNS, SASEGT. The CDR3 consists of 15 residues. The CDR3 bases are TGTGCCAGCAGTGTCGGGATTTTAGGGGACTATGGCTACACCTTC. This codes for CASSVGILGDYGYTF.

The V call is TRBV27, the J call TRBJ2-6; 8 bases agree with TRBD2. Germline lookup yields CDR1 MNHEY and CDR2 SMNVEV (reference sequence). The junction had 16 bases not matched to a gene; V was cut back by 6 bases and J by 0 bases. The CDR3 runs 20 residues. CDR3 sequence: CASRPNGLAAGSSGANVLTF. CDR3 sequence (DNA): TGTGCCAGCAGACCAAACGGACTAGCAGCGGGTAGCTCTGGGGCCAACGTCCTGACTTTC.

The V call is TRBV7-8, the J call TRBJ2-7, with a weak D call TRBD2 (7 bases). Trimming removed 3 bases from V and 5 bases from J, with 11 bases in between. This CDR3 contains 13 residues. Germline CDR1 reads SGHVS; CDR2 reads FQNEAQ. The CDR3 region has the DNA TGTGCCAGCAGCTTGGGGGGGCAGAACGAGCAGTACTTC. This translates into CASSLGGQNEQYF.

This chain's CDR3 is CASSQPGLAGEETQYF. CDR3 sequence (DNA): TGTGCCAGCAGTCAGCCGGGACTAGCGGGAGAAGAGACCCAGTACTTC. The chain uses TRBV28 and TRBJ2-5, with 14 bases aligning to TRBD2. Trimming at V came to 5 bases and at J to 3 bases, leaving 5 bases not matched to a gene. The CDR3 spans 16 residues. CDR1 and CDR2 from the germline V gene are MDHEN and SYDVKM.

The rearrangement links TRBV28 to TRBJ2-7, with 9 bases lining up with TRBD2. CDR1 is MDHEN, CDR2 SYDVKM, per germline. Trimming removed 7 bases from V and 4 bases from J; junction bases left unmatched: 8. CDR3 length: 14 residues. The CDR3: CASTPQAGGYEQYF. The CDR3 bases are TGTGCCAGCACCCCCCAAGCGGGAGGATACGAGCAGTACTTC.

Only one count was recorded for this clone. The chain couples TRBV9 to TRBJ2-2; D call uncertain. CDR1 and CDR2 (germline): SGDLS, YYNGEE. The CDR3 is 14 residues long. V was pared by 2 bases and J by 4 bases, with 9 bases between. The CDR3 is CASSVLEITGELFF. CDR3 DNA sequence: TGTGCCAGCAGCGTCCTAGAGATCACCGGGGAGCTGTTTTTT.

This clone was recorded only once. This chain uses TRBV4-3 with TRBJ1-2; TRBD1 might be the D (6 bases). Germline-derived CDR1 and CDR2 are LGHNA and YSLEER. The CDR3 consists of 14 residues. The V and J ends lost 2 bases and 5 bases respectively, with 12 bases between them. The CDR3 is CASSQWTVRYGYTF. The CDR3 DNA sequence: TGCGCCAGCAGCCAATGGACAGTTAGATATGGCTACACCTTC.

This chain uses TRBV7-6 with TRBJ2-3; TRBD1 matches 10 bases. V lost 1 base and J lost 6; bases outside the gene matches: 4. Germline V gene lookup returns CDR1 SGHVS and CDR2 FNYEAQ. This CDR3 has 15 residues. The CDR3 protein is CASSLVGTGADTQYF. The DNA for the CDR3 is TGTGCCAGCAGCTTAGTAGGGACAGGGGCCGATACGCAGTATTTT.

As concerns this clone: This same CDR3 is encoded by further DNA sequences in the sample. This chain joins TRBV18 and TRBJ2-5; D uncertain. Looked up from germline, CDR1 is KGHSH and CDR2 is LQKENI. The V end lost 3 bases, the J end lost 4 bases, and 3 bases lay between the germline ends. The CDR3 totals 11 residues. The CDR3: CASSPAETQYF. CDR3 coding DNA: TGTGCCAGCTCACCTGCAGAGACCCAGTACTTC.

The chain is built from TRBV7-3 and TRBJ2-2; no definite D call. CDR1 is SGHTA and CDR2 is FQGTGA in the germline V gene. This CDR3 region has 13 residues. Between the trimmed V and J ends, which lost 5 bases and 6 bases, there was a span of 10 bases. CDR3 sequence reads: CASSPPTSGELFF. CDR3 in DNA: TGTGCCAGCAGCCCCCCTACGTCCGGGGAGCTGTTTTTT.

The chain is built from TRBV11-3 and TRBJ2-2; no firm D call. V lost 1 base and J lost 6, with 6 bases in between. This CDR3 is 13 amino acids long. The germline V gene encodes CDR1 SGHNT and CDR2 YENEEA. The CDR3 region is CASSLVGSGELFF. For the CDR3, the DNA is TGTGCCAGCAGCTTAGTGGGGTCCGGGGAGCTGTTTTTT.

V and J are TRBV5-1 and TRBJ2-7, with D uncertain. This CDR3 has 13 residues. The V end lost 0 bases, the J end lost 7 bases, and 11 bases lay between the germline ends. Germline CDR1 and CDR2: SGHRS and YFSETQ. The CDR3 is CASSLVPSREQYF. CDR3 nucleotides: TGCGCCAGCAGCTTGGTTCCCTCGCGGGAGCAGTACTTC. Variable domain in full (rest from reference TRBV5-1 and TRBJ2-7): KAGVTQTPRYLIKTRGQQVTLSCSPISGHRSVSWYQQTPGQGLQFLFEYFSETQRNKGNFPGRFSGRQFSNSRSEMNVSTLELGDSALYLCASSLVPSREQYFGPGTRLTVT.

The gene calls are TRBV2 and TRBJ2-1; D may be TRBD1 or TRBD2 (5 bases each). V lost 8 bases to trimming and J lost 4 bases, with 18 bases between them. The germline gives CDR1 SNHLY, CDR2 FYNNEI. CDR3 length: 15 amino acids. The CDR3 spells CASLSTGTLYNEQFF. CDR3 nucleotide sequence: TGTGCCAGCCTGTCTACCGGGACCTTATACAATGAGCAGTTCTTC.

J is TRBJ2-7 and V is TRBV28; no reliable D call. The V gene's germline CDR1 is MDHEN and CDR2 SYDVKM. This CDR3 is 13 amino acids long. V was pared by 3 bases and J by 6 bases, with 12 bases between. The CDR3 bases are TGTGCCAGCAGTTTGCCCCTCCCTCCCGAGCAGTACTTC. Translated: CASSLPLPPEQYF.

The chain employs TRBV4-2 and TRBJ2-2; 12 bases match TRBD2. Trimming at V came to 0 bases and at J to 2 bases, leaving 4 bases not matched to a gene. Germline V gene lookup returns CDR1 LGHNA and CDR2 YNFKEQ. The CDR3 totals 18 residues. The CDR3 nucleotides read TGTGCCAGCAGCCAAGATCCTAGCGGGAGGGTTAACACCGGGGAGCTGTTTTTT. This translates into CASSQDPSGRVNTGELFF.

V and J are TRBV10-3 and TRBJ2-4; D possibly corresponds to TRBD1 (6 bases). Germline V gene lookup returns CDR1 ENHRY and CDR2 SYGVKD. The V end was cut by 2 bases, the J end by 0 bases, with 8 bases between. The CDR3 loop spans 15 amino acids. In nucleotides, the CDR3 is TGTGCCATCAGTGAGCCAGGGGAAGCCAAAAACATTCAGTACTTC. Its translation is CAISEPGEAKNIQYF.

This clone was observed a single time. V gene TRBV30 combines with J gene TRBJ1-5, with 8 bases matching TRBD1. The ends lost 3 bases at V and 7 bases at J; junction bases unmatched: 8. This CDR3 comprises 14 residues. Germline V gene lookup returns CDR1 GTSNPN and CDR2 SVGIG (reference sequence). The CDR3, as DNA: TGTGCCTGGAGGGGCAGGGGGCCGGGCCAGCCCCAGCATTTT. It is translated as CAWRGRGPGQPQHF.

The chain uses TRBV5-1 and TRBJ2-3, with 8 nucleotides matching TRBD2. This CDR3 region has 16 residues. The germline V gene encodes CDR1 SGHRS and CDR2 YFSETQ. The trim removed 2 bases at V and 4 bases at J, leaving 9 bases unmatched. CDR3 protein: CASSLRSGMSPDTQYF. The CDR3, as DNA: TGCGCCAGCAGCTTACGTAGCGGGATGAGTCCAGATACGCAGTATTTT.